This note documents a single T cell receptor beta chain sequence. 13 Jbeta primers and 60 Vbeta primers were used for the PCR. Libraries were prepared by immunoSEQ multiplex PCR; TCRdb keeps only in-frame clonotypes and omits some of them. The sample holds about 160,000 clones, around 75% seen once. Germline assignment: CDR1 SGHNT and CDR2 YYREEE (reference sequence). The CDR3 is 15 amino acids. With V trimmed by 0 bases and J by 8 bases, 7 bases remained unmatched. The data were taken from a study of cytomegalovirus exposure and HLA in healthy donors. The sequence came from a human donor in good health. This chain uses TRBV5-4 with TRBJ1-4; 7 bases are a match to TRBD1. The source material was PBMCs. As DNA, the CDR3 is TGTGCCAGCAGCTTGGGAACAGGGGCGGGCGAAAAACTGTTTTTT. Protein product: CASSLGTGAGEKLFF.